These 21 T cell receptor beta chains share one sample of origin, sequenced in a study of early T cells in non-severe SARS-CoV-2 infection. TCRdb re-analysed the 5' RACE reads in MiXCR, keeping a single row per CDR3 protein. The sample holds 50,000 to 65,000 distinct CDR3 sequences, about 7.7% seen once. The sample here was whole blood, taken at baseline. All receptors come from an adult who was a healthcare worker with PCR-confirmed SARS-CoV-2 infection or an uninfected control (not recorded which).

The chain uses TRBV30 and TRBJ1-5, with a weak D call TRBD1 (5 bases). Trimming left V 0 bases short and J 11 bases short, with 20 bases between. CDR1 GTSNPN and CDR2 SVGIG come from the germline V gene (reference sequence). This CDR3 is built from 15 residues. The CDR3 here is CAWSVSAGPGDSQHF. CDR3 DNA sequence: TGTGCCTGGAGTGTTTCTGCGGGGCCCGGGGACTCCCAGCATTTT.

This CDR3 is CASSLAQGGQPQHF. The CDR3 bases are TGCGCCAGCAGCTTGGCCCAGGGGGGGCAGCCCCAGCATTTT. The V call is TRBV5-1, the J call TRBJ1-5, with TRBD1 identical over 7 bases. The CDR3 is made up of 14 amino acids. Trimming took 0 bases from V and 7 from J; bases not matched to a gene: 4. The germline V gene encodes CDR1 SGHRS and CDR2 YFSETQ.

This clonotype was picked up a small number of times. V gene TRBV20-1 combines with J gene TRBJ2-1, with no clear D. V dropped 6 bases and J dropped 10 bases, with 4 bases sitting between them. The CDR3 length is 8 residues. Germline V gene lookup returns CDR1 DFQATT and CDR2 SNEGSKA (reference sequence). The CDR3 sequence: CSAGEQFF. CDR3 coding DNA: TGCAGTGCCGGGGAGCAGTTCTTC.

This rearrangement joins TRBV28 to TRBJ1-2, with D hard to call. The CDR3 covers 13 residues. In germline, CDR1 is MDHEN, CDR2 SYDVKM. Between the trimmed V and J ends, which lost 5 bases and 2 bases, there was a span of 9 bases. CDR3 bases: TGTGCCAGCAGTCAAAGGACCAACTATGGCTACACCTTC. It specifies CASSQRTNYGYTF.

This clonotype was observed a few times. The chain joins TRBV29-1 to TRBJ1-2, with D possibly being TRBD1 (5 bases). V lost 0 bases to trimming and J lost 7 bases, with 15 bases between them. CDR3 length: 14 amino acids. CDR1 and CDR2 from the germline V gene are SQVTM and ANQGSEA. CDR3 sequence: CSVEEPSRGAGYTF. The CDR3 DNA follows: TGCAGCGTTGAAGAGCCGAGCCGAGGGGCTGGCTACACCTTC.

This clonotype showed up just a few times. The chain joins TRBV19 to TRBJ2-7; D might be TRBD1 or TRBD2, each matching 5 bases. This CDR3 is built from 15 residues. Germline loops: CDR1 LNHDA, CDR2 SQIVND (reference sequence). Trimming shortened V by 5 bases and J by 3 bases, and 17 bases separated the two germline ends. The CDR3 nucleotides read TGTGCCAGTAGTGCAGCCGGGACGAGGAGCTACGAGCAGTACTTC. Translating it yields CASSAAGTRSYEQYF.

J is TRBJ2-3 and V is TRBV7-2; 9 nucleotides agree with TRBD2. The ends lost 1 base at V and 3 bases at J; junction bases unmatched: 5. This CDR3 has 16 residues. Germline V gene sequence: CDR1 SGHTA, CDR2 FQGNSA. The chain's CDR3 is CASSLVLAGATDTQYF. CDR3 sequence (DNA): TGTGCCAGCAGCTTAGTATTAGCGGGAGCTACAGATACGCAGTATTTT. The full variable domain, rest sourced from reference TRBV7-2 and TRBJ2-3, is GAGVSQSPSNKVTEKGKDVELRCDPISGHTALYWYRQSLGQGLEFLIYFQGNSAPDKSGLPSDRFSAERTGGSVSTLTIQRTQQEDSAVYLCASSLVLAGATDTQYFGPGTRLTVL.

This sequence joins TRBV12-3 or TRBV12-4 and TRBJ2-7; D is ambiguous. CDR3 length: 11 amino acids. The V end was cut by 2 bases, the J end by 5 bases, with 4 bases between. CDR3 coding DNA: TGTGCCAGCAGTTTATTCCACGAGCAGTACTTC. Protein product: CASSLFHEQYF.

A word on this clonotype: An end of the junction does not agree with germline; a read error may underlie this. This rearrangement joins TRBV18 to TRBJ2-3; TRBD1 aligns across 7 bases. Germline V CDR1 and CDR2: KGHSH, LQKENI. The CDR3 extends over 17 amino acids. CDR3 protein: CASSPPNRGPGTDTQYF. The CDR3, as DNA: TGTGCCAGCTCCCCACCGAACAGGGGCCCTGGCACAGATACGCAGTATTTT. The variable domain in full, with the rest retrieved from reference TRBV18 and TRBJ2-3, is NAGVMQNPRHLVRRRGQEARLRCSPMKGHSHVYWYRQLPEEGLKFMVYLQKENIIDESGMPKERFSAEFPKEGPSILRIQQVVRGDSAAYFCASSPPNRGPGTDTQYFGPGTRLTVL.

This clonotype was found once. The rearrangement joins TRBV7-8 to TRBJ1-4; 7 nucleotides align to TRBD1. The length of the CDR3 is 14 residues. In germline, CDR1 is SGHVS, CDR2 FQNEAQ. After removal of 1 base from V and 6 bases from J, the junction contained 2 bases not matched to a gene. The CDR3 region has the DNA TGTGCCAGCAGCTTAGGGGACAGCGATGAAAAACTGTTTTTT. It codes for CASSLGDSDEKLFF.

The rearrangement joins TRBV7-2 to TRBJ1-4; the D is unclear. The V gene's germline CDR1 is SGHTA and CDR2 FQGNSA. Trimming left V 0 bases short and J 6 bases short, with 14 bases between. The CDR3 totals 16 residues. In nucleotides, the CDR3 is TGTGCCAGCAGCTTAGCGTTGGGGAGGGATGATGAAAAACTGTTTTTT. Its translation: CASSLALGRDDEKLFF.

This clonotype occurred many times. The chain carries TRBV19 and TRBJ2-2; TRBD1 or TRBD2 may be the D gene (6 bases each). Germline values: CDR1 LNHDA, CDR2 SQIVND (reference sequence). The V end lost 6 bases, the J end lost 3 bases, and 14 bases lay between the germline ends. The CDR3 is made up of 15 amino acids. CDR3 in amino acids: CASRMGGSYTGELFF. The CDR3 DNA reads TGTGCCAGTAGAATGGGGGGCAGCTACACCGGGGAGCTGTTTTTT.

J is TRBJ2-3 and V is TRBV7-9, with D perhaps matching TRBD2 (6 bases). CDR3 length equals 14 residues. The germline V gene encodes CDR1 SEHNR and CDR2 FQNEAQ (reference sequence). Between the trimmed V and J ends, which lost 5 bases and 6 bases, there was a span of 15 bases. For the CDR3, the DNA is TGTGCCAGCAGCAGAGCTAGCGATGTGGATACGCAGTATTTT. Translating it yields CASSRASDVDTQYF.

This clonotype showed up just a few times. The gene calls are TRBV20-1 and TRBJ2-5; D is possibly TRBD1 (5 bases). V was trimmed by 4 bases and J by 4 bases, leaving 10 bases between them. Germline values: CDR1 DFQATT, CDR2 SNEGSKA (reference sequence). The length of the CDR3 is 12 residues. The CDR3 protein is CSANVDTETQYF. Written as DNA, the CDR3 is TGCAGTGCTAATGTGGACACAGAGACCCAGTACTTC.

The chain recombines TRBV27 with TRBJ2-5; TRBD1 matches 10 bases. Germline trimming cut 3 bases from V and 5 bases from J; bases unmatched to any gene: 6. Germline assignment: CDR1 MNHEY and CDR2 SMNVEV (reference sequence). The CDR3 runs 15 residues. CDR3 loop: CASSFLDRGLETQYF. The CDR3 region has the DNA TGTGCCAGCAGTTTCCTAGACAGGGGGCTTGAGACCCAGTACTTC.

This clonotype was seen a handful of times. The chain uses TRBV25-1 and TRBJ2-1, with D unclear. The V end was cut by 8 bases, the J end by 1 base, with 12 bases between. The CDR3 loop spans 14 amino acids. Germline V gene data show CDR1 as MGHDK and CDR2 as SYGVNS. The CDR3 DNA reads as TGTGCCAGCGAGGCCTTCTATTCCTACAATGAGCAGTTCTTC. This gives the protein CASEAFYSYNEQFF.

This chain connects TRBV7-9 to TRBJ2-1, with 12 bases aligning to TRBD2. V was pared by 4 bases and J by 3 bases, with 7 bases of the junction left unmatched. This CDR3 spans 17 amino acids. Germline V gene sequence: CDR1 SEHNR, CDR2 FQNEAQ (reference sequence). CDR3 sequence (DNA): TGTGCCAGCAGCTCCGCCTGGGGACTAGCGGGCTACAATGAGCAGTTCTTC. Translating gives CASSSAWGLAGYNEQFF.

This clonotype appeared a few times. V is TRBV11-2 and J is TRBJ1-1, with 8 bases matching TRBD1. V was clipped by 5 bases and J by 4 bases; unmatched bases: 3. The CDR3 runs 13 residues. Per the germline V gene, CDR1 is SGHAT and CDR2 is FQNNGV. The CDR3: CASSTGGSTEAFF. The CDR3 DNA follows: TGTGCCAGCAGCACAGGGGGGAGCACTGAAGCTTTCTTT.

This clonotype has more than one count but fewer than ten. This rearrangement joins TRBV5-6 to TRBJ2-7, with 7 nucleotides matching TRBD1. V trimming: 2 bases; J trimming: 3 bases; junction bases outside the gene matches: 5. The CDR3 runs to 14 residues. Germline lookup yields CDR1 SGHDT and CDR2 YYEEEE. The CDR3 coding sequence is TGTGCCAGCAGCTTTGGACAGGATAGCTACGAGCAGTACTTC. Translating gives CASSFGQDSYEQYF.

This clonotype was seen at least ten times. This sequence joins TRBV25-1 and TRBJ1-5, with D possibly matching TRBD1 (6 bases). The V end was cut by 4 bases, the J end by 2 bases, with 9 bases between. CDR3 size: 14 residues. CDR1 and CDR2 (germline): MGHDK, SYGVNS. CDR3 in amino acids: CASSVAGGNQPQHF. CDR3 bases: TGTGCCAGCAGTGTGGCAGGGGGCAATCAGCCCCAGCATTTT.

J is TRBJ2-7 and V is TRBV6-2 or TRBV6-3; D might be TRBD1 (6 bases). The germline CDR1 and CDR2 sequences are MNHEY and SVGEGT. The CDR3 has 13 amino acids. V dropped 8 bases and J dropped 2 bases, with 13 bases sitting between them. The CDR3 region is CASANGTPYEQYF. Here the CDR3 DNA reads TGTGCCAGCGCTAACGGGACACCCTACGAGCAGTACTTC.